This entry describes one T cell receptor beta chain. This sample was taken from a study of cytomegalovirus exposure and HLA in healthy donors. This PCR relied on a set of 60 Vbeta primers and 13 Jbeta primers. Produced via immunoSEQ multiplex PCR; TCRdb's table is partial and in-frame only. The sample has around 160,000 clones, 60% to 85% seen once. The sequence was collected from a man in his forties in good health and CMV-seropositive. Sequenced: PBMCs.

The CDR3 bases are TGCGCCAGCAGCCAAGACGCAGGGGGTTACTACGAGCAGTACTTC. Protein sequence: CASSQDAGGYYEQYF. V gene TRBV4-3 combines with J gene TRBJ2-7; 7 bases are shared with TRBD1. CDR1 is LGHNA, CDR2 YSLEER, per germline. The CDR3 is 15 amino acids. Trimming at V came to 0 bases and at J to 3 bases, leaving 5 bases not matched to a gene.